The 20 T cell receptor beta chains below come from one sample, sequenced in a study of T cell repertoires in cytomegalovirus infection. MiXCR was run by TCRdb on the reads, yielding one entry per CDR3 protein. Of approximately 120,000 distinct CDR3 sequences listed, approximately 30% are singletons. The antigens for these receptors are not known. Specimen: CD8+ T cells from cultured PBMCs, collected from culture after CMV antigen stimulation. Every receptor here comes from a human donor in good health (CMV status not recorded). Some clones in this sample may be carry-over from other donors' samples.

This clonotype was recorded a few times. The V gene is TRBV7-9, the J gene TRBJ1-1; 7 positions match TRBD1. Unmatched junction bases numbered 7, after V lost 5 bases and J lost 1 base. The CDR3 is made up of 15 amino acids. The V gene's germline CDR1 is SEHNR and CDR2 FQNEAQ (reference sequence). CDR3 DNA sequence: TGTGCCAGCAGCGTACCAGGGGGAGCGAACACTGAAGCTTTCTTT. The encoded protein is CASSVPGGANTEAFF.

A few counts support this clonotype. The chain employs TRBV6-5 and TRBJ2-2; 9 bases match TRBD1. CDR3 length equals 16 residues. With 2 bases clipped from V and 6 bases from J, the junction kept 7 bases outside the gene matches. Germline CDR1 is MNHEY and CDR2 is SVGAGI. The CDR3 sequence is CASSYGPQGAAGELFF. In DNA form, the CDR3 reads TGTGCCAGCAGTTACGGACCACAGGGGGCAGCCGGGGAGCTGTTTTTT.

V is TRBV7-9 and J is TRBJ2-7, with 7 positions matching TRBD1. The CDR3 is 15 residues long. Germline lookup yields CDR1 SEHNR and CDR2 FQNEAQ (reference sequence). Losses at the gene ends were 4 bases for V and 2 bases for J; bases not matched to a gene: 8. The CDR3 coding sequence is TGTGCCAGCAGCTCCCCGGGACAGACAACCTACGAGCAGTACTTC. This gives the protein CASSSPGQTTYEQYF.

The V and J genes are TRBV27 and TRBJ2-1; 10 bases agree with TRBD2. This CDR3 is built from 16 residues. Trimming took 0 bases from V and 2 from J; bases not matched to a gene: 1. Per the germline V gene, CDR1 is MNHEY and CDR2 is SMNVEV (reference sequence). CDR3 residues: CASSLSLAGAYNEQFF. The CDR3 DNA sequence: TGTGCCAGCAGTTTATCTCTAGCGGGGGCCTACAATGAGCAGTTCTTC.

This clonotype was observed a few times. The chain couples TRBV12-5 to TRBJ1-3, with unresolved D. There are 17 residues in the CDR3. Germline V lookup: CDR1 LGHNT, CDR2 FRNRAP. Trimming removed 1 base from V and 0 bases from J, with 13 bases in between. CDR3 coding DNA: TGTGCTAGTGGTTTGGGCCCCGTACGAAGCTCTGGAAACACCATATATTTT. Translation gives CASGLGPVRSSGNTIYF.

The J gene is TRBJ1-5, the V gene TRBV12-3 or TRBV12-4; D gene unclear. Trimming stripped 0 bases from V and 9 bases from J, with 9 bases between. This CDR3 contains 13 residues. In DNA, the CDR3 is TGTGCCAGCAGTTTAGCGTCGCATGGGCCCCAGCATTTT. Residues: CASSLASHGPQHF.

In this sample, this clonotype turned up a few times. The chain uses TRBV7-8 and TRBJ2-2, with 9 bases lining up with TRBD1. The junction had 10 bases not matched to a gene; V was cut back by 0 bases and J by 2 bases. The CDR3 is 19 amino acids. CDR1 and CDR2 (germline): SGHVS, FQNEAQ. The CDR3: CASSLAPQGAVVNTGELFF. In nucleotides, the CDR3 is TGTGCCAGCAGCTTAGCGCCACAGGGGGCAGTTGTTAACACCGGGGAGCTGTTTTTT. Based on the CDR3 plus reference TRBV7-8 and TRBJ2-2, the full variable domain is GAGVSQSPRYKVAKRGQDVALRCDPISGHVSLFWYQQALGQGPEFLTYFQNEAQLDKSGLPSDRFFAERPEGSVSTLKIQRTQQEDSAVYLCASSLAPQGAVVNTGELFFGEGSRLTVL.

This clonotype was seen a few times. This chain connects TRBV7-2 to TRBJ2-2; 12 bases fit TRBD2. The ends lost 1 base at V and 7 bases at J; junction bases unmatched: 7. The CDR3 is 17 amino acids. Germline CDR1 and CDR2: SGHTA and FQGNSA. The CDR3 spells CASSLGPSGGAGGELFF. The CDR3, as DNA: TGTGCCAGCAGCTTAGGCCCTAGCGGGGGGGCCGGCGGGGAGCTGTTTTTT.

The rearrangement links TRBV7-4 to TRBJ1-2, with D possibly matching TRBD1 (6 bases). V was trimmed by 7 bases and J by 4 bases, leaving 22 bases between them. This CDR3 contains 16 residues. Germline V lookup: CDR1 SGHVT, CDR2 SQSDAQ. CDR3 sequence (DNA): TGTGCCAGCACCGATATGGGGGCCCAGAGGGCCTATGGCTACACCTTC. It is translated as CASTDMGAQRAYGYTF.

This clonotype has just a few counts. The V and J genes are TRBV27 and TRBJ2-7, with 9 bases aligning to TRBD1. The CDR3 sequence is 15 residues long. V was clipped by 6 bases and J by 1 base; unmatched bases: 7. Germline values: CDR1 MNHEY, CDR2 SMNVEV (reference sequence). As DNA, the CDR3 is TGTGCCAGCAGAATACAGGGGGCTAAGTCCTACGAGCAGTACTTC. Its protein is CASRIQGAKSYEQYF.

This chain connects TRBV11-1 to TRBJ1-2, with D perhaps TRBD1 (5 bases). CDR1 is SGHAT, CDR2 FQDESV, per germline (reference sequence). There are 16 residues in the CDR3. The ends were cut back, 1 base at V and 6 bases at J, with 18 bases in the middle. The CDR3 region is CASSLVDGDPVDGYTF. The CDR3 nucleotides read TGTGCCAGCAGCTTAGTGGATGGGGACCCGGTGGATGGCTACACCTTC.

The chain links TRBV5-1 to TRBJ1-1, with TRBD1 as a possible D gene (5 bases). V lost 3 bases, J lost 2 bases, and 14 bases lay in between. This CDR3 region has 15 residues. Germline CDR1 reads SGHRS; CDR2 reads YFSETQ. The CDR3 sequence: CASSWRDGTNTEAFF. The CDR3 DNA reads as TGCGCCAGCAGCTGGCGGGACGGTACCAACACTGAAGCTTTCTTT. The full variable domain, rest sourced from reference TRBV5-1 and TRBJ1-1, is KAGVTQTPRYLIKTRGQQVTLSCSPISGHRSVSWYQQTPGQGLQFLFEYFSETQRNKGNFPGRFSGRQFSNSRSEMNVSTLELGDSALYLCASSWRDGTNTEAFFGQGTRLTVV.

The CDR3 DNA sequence: TGTGCCAGCACCCTGGGAGACTACGAGCAGTACTTC. Encoded protein: CASTLGDYEQYF. This chain joins TRBV12-3 or TRBV12-4 and TRBJ2-7; the D gene is possibly TRBD2 (5 bases). The V and J ends lost 7 bases and 3 bases respectively, with 10 bases between them. The CDR3 sequence is 12 residues long.

This clonotype was counted a single time. The chain joins TRBV7-2 to TRBJ1-4, with D uncertain. The CDR3 sequence is 13 residues long. The germline CDR1 and CDR2 sequences are SGHTA and FQGNSA. V shed 0 bases and J shed 7 bases, with 6 bases lying between them. Here the CDR3 reads CASSLAGGEKLFF. Written as DNA, the CDR3 is TGTGCCAGCAGCTTAGCTGGTGGTGAAAAACTGTTTTTT. Drawing the rest from reference TRBV7-2 and TRBJ1-4, the complete variable domain is GAGVSQSPSNKVTEKGKDVELRCDPISGHTALYWYRQSLGQGLEFLIYFQGNSAPDKSGLPSDRFSAERTGGSVSTLTIQRTQQEDSAVYLCASSLAGGEKLFFGSGTQLSVL.

This clonotype was seen ten or more times. The J gene is TRBJ2-2, the V gene TRBV10-3; TRBD2 matches 14 bases. The CDR3 has 18 residues. The V segment lost 5 bases and the J segment 1 base; nucleotides outside the gene matches: 6. CDR1 ENHRY and CDR2 SYGVKD come from the germline V gene. The CDR3 region has the DNA TGTGCCATCAGTTCCGGGACTAGCGGGGGCCTGAACACCGGGGAGCTGTTTTTT. This translates into CAISSGTSGGLNTGELFF.

This clonotype was observed at least ten times. J is TRBJ1-1 and V is TRBV7-9; D not resolved. The ends were cut back, 0 bases at V and 5 bases at J, with 4 bases in the middle. CDR1 SEHNR and CDR2 FQNEAQ come from the germline V gene (reference sequence). The CDR3 is made up of 12 amino acids. CDR3 loop: CASSLAGTEAFF. In DNA, the CDR3 is TGTGCCAGCAGCTTAGCAGGAACTGAAGCTTTCTTT. Based on the CDR3 plus reference TRBV7-9 and TRBJ1-1, the full variable domain is DTGVSQNPRHKITKRGQNVTFRCDPISEHNRLYWYRQTLGQGPEFLTYFQNEAQLEKSRLLSDRFSAERPKGSFSTLEIQRTEQGDSAMYLCASSLAGTEAFFGQGTRLTVV.

The chain carries TRBV4-3 and TRBJ2-5, with 7 bases that match TRBD2. Trimming cost V 6 bases and J 4 bases; bases outside gene matches: 14. Germline loops: CDR1 LGHNA, CDR2 YSLEER. This CDR3 region has 16 residues. This CDR3 is CASSPRSGGILETQYF. DNA for the CDR3: TGCGCCAGCAGTCCGAGATCGGGGGGAATTTTAGAGACCCAGTACTTC.

The rearrangement uses TRBV5-1 and TRBJ2-7, with TRBD1 matching 8 bases. This CDR3 has 14 amino acids. CDR1 and CDR2 (germline): SGHRS, YFSETQ. V lost 5 bases and J lost 4; bases outside the gene matches: 8. CDR3 coding DNA: TGCGCCAGCAGTCAGGGGGCGGGAAGGTACGAGCAGTACTTC. Protein: CASSQGAGRYEQYF.

V is TRBV7-9 and J is TRBJ2-6, with 8 bases identical to TRBD1. The ends lost 2 bases at V and 1 base at J; junction bases unmatched: 7. This CDR3 spans 18 amino acids. Germline V CDR1 and CDR2: SEHNR, FQNEAQ (reference sequence). The CDR3 nucleotides read TGTGCCAGCAGCTTAAATCCTGGACAGGGATCTGGGGCCAACGTCCTGACTTTC. Its protein is CASSLNPGQGSGANVLTF.

This chain joins TRBV7-6 and TRBJ1-1; no firm D call. The CDR3 spans 15 residues. The germline CDR1 and CDR2 sequences are SGHVS and FNYEAQ. Trimming stripped 2 bases from V and 3 bases from J, with 13 bases between. The CDR3 loop is CASSLSVSGHTEAFF. The CDR3 DNA reads as TGTGCCAGCAGCTTAAGTGTAAGCGGGCACACTGAAGCTTTCTTT.